Presented here are 9 T cell receptor beta chains from one specimen sequenced in a study of cytomegalovirus exposure and HLA in healthy donors. The PCR was carried out with 60 Vbeta primers and 13 Jbeta primers. Some clones are missing from TCRdb's copy, which holds only in-frame ones; the method was immunoSEQ multiplex PCR. The data show about 96,000 clones, with roughly 79% seen just once and 14% held by the top ten. Material for sequencing was PBMCs. The source is a woman aged 65 to 85 in good health and CMV-seropositive.

This clone appeared a few times. V gene TRBV5-1 combines with J gene TRBJ1-2; 12 bases line up with TRBD1. Trimming cost V 4 bases and J 7 bases; bases outside gene matches: 11. CDR3 length: 16 amino acids. Germline loops: CDR1 SGHRS, CDR2 YFSETQ. The DNA for the CDR3 is TGCGCCAGCAGCGACGGCCTGGGACAGGGGGCGAGTGGCTACACCTTC. Amino acid sequence: CASSDGLGQGASGYTF.

The chain has TRBV7-9 and TRBJ1-4; perhaps TRBD1 as D (5 bases). This CDR3 contains 15 residues. V lost 3 bases and J lost 4, with 12 bases in between. Germline V gene sequence: CDR1 SEHNR, CDR2 FQNEAQ (reference sequence). CDR3: CASSFQGGDNEKLFF. CDR3 nucleotides: TGTGCCAGCAGCTTTCAGGGTGGGGATAATGAAAAACTGTTTTTT.

This clone has just a few counts. The chain has TRBV10-2 and TRBJ2-5; unclear D gene. In germline, CDR1 is WSHSY, CDR2 SAAADI. V was pared by 5 bases and J by 5 bases, with 12 bases between. The CDR3 length is 13 residues. The chain's CDR3 is CASSWAPGETQYF. The CDR3 nucleotides are TGCGCCAGCAGTTGGGCTCCCGGCGAGACCCAGTACTTC.

The genes are TRBV7-9 and TRBJ2-1; 11 bases map to TRBD2. J was trimmed by 4 bases and V by 4 bases; bases with no gene match: 3. Germline V CDR1 and CDR2: SEHNR, FQNEAQ (reference sequence). CDR3 length: 15 amino acids. CDR3 in amino acids: CASSYSGGAYNEQFF. CDR3 bases: TGTGCCAGCAGCTATAGCGGGGGGGCATACAATGAGCAGTTCTTC.

The chain has TRBV10-3 and TRBJ2-2; TRBD1 might be the D (6 bases). The germline gives CDR1 ENHRY, CDR2 SYGVKD. The CDR3 sequence is 15 residues long. V gave up 2 bases and J gave up 1 base, with 8 bases separating them. DNA of the CDR3: TGTGCCATCAGTGAGGGGACAAGGAACACCGGGGAGCTGTTTTTT. Translation: CAISEGTRNTGELFF.

The rearrangement links TRBV5-1 to TRBJ2-3; maybe TRBD2 (7 bases). Trimming left V 7 bases short and J 2 bases short, with 17 bases between. This CDR3 comprises 15 residues. Germline lookup yields CDR1 SGHRS and CDR2 YFSETQ. In nucleotides, the CDR3 is TGCGCCAGCGGGAGGGGGACCAATCCCACAGATACGCAGTATTTT. It is translated as CASGRGTNPTDTQYF.

The rearrangement links TRBV7-8 to TRBJ2-7, with a weak D call TRBD2 (6 bases). With 2 bases removed from V and 3 bases from J, the gap between germline ends came to 14 bases. CDR3 size: 15 residues. Germline values: CDR1 SGHVS, CDR2 FQNEAQ. CDR3 amino acids: CASSLRGGKDYEQYF. The CDR3 DNA sequence: TGTGCCAGCAGCTTAAGGGGAGGCAAAGACTACGAGCAGTACTTC.

This clone was seen only a few times. V usage is TRBV7-2 and J usage is TRBJ2-5, with D maybe TRBD1 (5 bases). Germline CDR1 and CDR2: SGHTA and FQGNSA. This CDR3 region has 13 residues. With 3 bases removed from V and 2 bases from J, the gap between germline ends came to 7 bases. The CDR3 is CASSFRQQETQYF. CDR3 in DNA: TGTGCCAGCAGCTTTCGACAGCAAGAGACCCAGTACTTC.

CDR3 in DNA: TGTGCCAGCAGCTCTCGACAGGACACTGAAGCTTTCTTT. It specifies CASSSRQDTEAFF. This chain connects TRBV11-3 to TRBJ1-1; D might be TRBD1 (6 bases). CDR3 length equals 13 residues. Germline CDR1 SGHNT, CDR2 YENEEA. V lost 4 bases and J lost 3, with 9 bases in between.